The clone carrying this T cell receptor beta chain was detected only a few times. 5'RACE, which relied on constant-segment primers, yielded TCR alpha and TCR beta cDNA libraries carrying sample barcodes and UMIs. MiXCR, run by TCRdb on the 5' RACE reads, gives a single entry per CDR3 protein. The sample includes hundreds of thousands of distinct CDR3 sequences, approximately 22% of them seen just once. The CDR3 has 12 residues. Per germline, CDR1 DFQATT and CDR2 SNEGSKA (reference sequence). V was pared by 4 bases and J by 5 bases, with 11 bases between. The data are from a study of T-cell memory formation after mild COVID-19.

This chain joins TRBV20-1 and TRBJ1-1; D perhaps matches TRBD1 (6 bases). This TCR was recovered from a man aged 18 to 29 who had mild COVID-19 (a few samples of this study predate the infection). Cell type and time point are not known. Sequencing used PBMCs or a T cell subset sorted from them (not recorded which). CDR3 in amino acids: CSATEGGTEAFF. The CDR3 region has the DNA TGCAGTGCTACCGAGGGGGGAACTGAAGCTTTCTTT.